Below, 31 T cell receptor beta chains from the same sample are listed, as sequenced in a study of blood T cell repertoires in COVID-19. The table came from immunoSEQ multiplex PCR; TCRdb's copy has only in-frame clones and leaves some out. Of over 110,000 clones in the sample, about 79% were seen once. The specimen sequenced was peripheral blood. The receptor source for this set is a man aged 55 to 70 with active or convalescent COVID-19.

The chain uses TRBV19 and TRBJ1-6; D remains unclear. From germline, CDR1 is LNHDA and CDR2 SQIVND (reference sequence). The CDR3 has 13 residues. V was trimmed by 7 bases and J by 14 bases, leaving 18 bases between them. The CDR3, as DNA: TGTGCCAGTACCGAGACGGGAACGTCCACCCTCCACTTT. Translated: CASTETGTSTLHF.

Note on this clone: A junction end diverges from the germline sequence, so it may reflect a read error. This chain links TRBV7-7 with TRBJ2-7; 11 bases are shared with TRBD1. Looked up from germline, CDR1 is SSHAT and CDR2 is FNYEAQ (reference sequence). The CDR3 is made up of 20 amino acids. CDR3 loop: CASSLEVRIWGQGEYYEQYF. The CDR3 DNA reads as TGTGCTAGCAGCTTAGAAGTCCGTATATGGGGACAGGGGGAATACTACGAGCAGTACTTC.

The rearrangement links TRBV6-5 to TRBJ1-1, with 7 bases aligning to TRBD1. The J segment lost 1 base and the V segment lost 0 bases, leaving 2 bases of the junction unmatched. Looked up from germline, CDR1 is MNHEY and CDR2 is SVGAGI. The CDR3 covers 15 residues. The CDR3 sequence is CASSYSHRGNTEAFF. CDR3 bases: TGTGCCAGCAGTTACTCCCACAGGGGGAACACTGAAGCTTTCTTT.

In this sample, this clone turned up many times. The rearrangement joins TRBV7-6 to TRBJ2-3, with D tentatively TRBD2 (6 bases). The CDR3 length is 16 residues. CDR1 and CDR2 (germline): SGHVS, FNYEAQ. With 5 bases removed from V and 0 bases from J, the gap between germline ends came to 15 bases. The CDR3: CASSDDPGTSTDTQYF. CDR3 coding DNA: TGTGCCAGCAGCGACGACCCCGGGACTAGCACAGATACGCAGTATTTT.

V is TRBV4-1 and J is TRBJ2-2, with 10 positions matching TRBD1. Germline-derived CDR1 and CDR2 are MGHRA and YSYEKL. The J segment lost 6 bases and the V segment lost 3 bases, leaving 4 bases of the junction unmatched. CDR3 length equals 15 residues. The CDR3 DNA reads TGCGCCAGCAGCCAGGGACAGGGGTTTGCCGGGGAGCTGTTTTTT. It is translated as CASSQGQGFAGELFF.

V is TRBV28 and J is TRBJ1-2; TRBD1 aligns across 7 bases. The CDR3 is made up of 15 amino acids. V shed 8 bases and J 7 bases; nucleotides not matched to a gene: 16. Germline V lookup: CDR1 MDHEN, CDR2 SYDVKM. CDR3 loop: CASGGPRQGTSGYTF. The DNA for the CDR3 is TGTGCCAGCGGTGGTCCTAGACAGGGAACGTCTGGCTACACCTTC.

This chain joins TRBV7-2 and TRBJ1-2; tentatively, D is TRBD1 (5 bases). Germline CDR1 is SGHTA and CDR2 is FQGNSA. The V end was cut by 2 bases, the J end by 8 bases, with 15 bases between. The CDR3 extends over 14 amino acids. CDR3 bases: TGTGCCAGCAGCTTAAGTTCGGACATCCGAGGCTACACCTTC. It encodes CASSLSSDIRGYTF.

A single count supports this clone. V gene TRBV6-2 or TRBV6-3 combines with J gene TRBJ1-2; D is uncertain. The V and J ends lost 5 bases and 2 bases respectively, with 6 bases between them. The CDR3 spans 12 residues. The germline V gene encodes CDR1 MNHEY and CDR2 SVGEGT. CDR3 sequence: CASSQKNYGYTF. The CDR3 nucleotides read TGTGCCAGCAGTCAGAAGAACTATGGCTACACCTTC.

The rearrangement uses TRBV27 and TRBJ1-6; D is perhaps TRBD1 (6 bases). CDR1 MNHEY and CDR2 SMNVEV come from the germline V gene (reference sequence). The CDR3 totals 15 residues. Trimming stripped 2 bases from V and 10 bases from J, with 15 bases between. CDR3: CASSLRSQGISPLHF. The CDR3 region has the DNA TGTGCCAGCAGTTTACGGTCCCAGGGGATCTCACCCCTCCACTTT.

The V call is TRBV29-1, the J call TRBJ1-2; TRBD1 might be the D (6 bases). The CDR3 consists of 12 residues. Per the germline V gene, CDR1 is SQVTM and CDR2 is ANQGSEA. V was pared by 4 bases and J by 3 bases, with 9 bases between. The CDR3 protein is CSVGTEHYGYTF. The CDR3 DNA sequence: TGCAGCGTTGGGACAGAACACTATGGCTACACCTTC.

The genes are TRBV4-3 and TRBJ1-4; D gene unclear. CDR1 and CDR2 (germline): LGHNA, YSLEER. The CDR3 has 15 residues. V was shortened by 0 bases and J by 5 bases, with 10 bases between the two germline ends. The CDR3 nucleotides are TGCGCCAGCAGCCAAGAAGACACGAAGAATGAAAAACTGTTTTTT. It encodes CASSQEDTKNEKLFF.

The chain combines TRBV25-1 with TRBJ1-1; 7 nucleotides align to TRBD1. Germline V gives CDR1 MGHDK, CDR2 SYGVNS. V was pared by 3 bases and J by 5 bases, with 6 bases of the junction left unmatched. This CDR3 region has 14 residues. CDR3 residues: CASSEPGGSTEAFF. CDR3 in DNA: TGTGCCAGCAGTGAGCCAGGGGGGAGTACTGAAGCTTTCTTT.

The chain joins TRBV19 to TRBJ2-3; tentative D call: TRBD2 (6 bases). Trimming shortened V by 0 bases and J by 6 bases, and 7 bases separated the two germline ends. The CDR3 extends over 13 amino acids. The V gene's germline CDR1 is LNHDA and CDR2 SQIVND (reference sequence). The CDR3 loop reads CASSIDRGDTQYF. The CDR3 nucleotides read TGTGCCAGTAGTATAGATCGGGGGGATACGCAGTATTTT.

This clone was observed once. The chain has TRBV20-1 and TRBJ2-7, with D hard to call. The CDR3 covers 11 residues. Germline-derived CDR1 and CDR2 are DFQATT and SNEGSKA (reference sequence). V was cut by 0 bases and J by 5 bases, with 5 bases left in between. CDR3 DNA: TGCAGTGCTAGAGATCTAGACGAGCAGTACTTC. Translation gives CSARDLDEQYF.

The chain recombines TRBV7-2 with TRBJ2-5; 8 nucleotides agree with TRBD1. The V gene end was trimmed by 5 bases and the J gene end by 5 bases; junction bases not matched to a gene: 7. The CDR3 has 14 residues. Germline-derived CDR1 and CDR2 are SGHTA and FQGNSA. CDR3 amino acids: CASSPGQGAETQYF. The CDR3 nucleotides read TGTGCCAGCAGCCCCGGACAGGGTGCGGAGACCCAGTACTTC.

This CDR3 reads CSASLGGYSYEQYF. CDR3 coding DNA: TGCAGCGCTTCCCTGGGAGGGTACTCCTACGAGCAGTACTTC. This chain links TRBV29-1 with TRBJ2-7, with 7 bases that match TRBD2. The germline V gene has CDR1 SQVTM and CDR2 ANQGSEA. The CDR3 covers 14 residues. V lost 7 bases, J lost 0 bases, and 9 bases stayed unmatched.

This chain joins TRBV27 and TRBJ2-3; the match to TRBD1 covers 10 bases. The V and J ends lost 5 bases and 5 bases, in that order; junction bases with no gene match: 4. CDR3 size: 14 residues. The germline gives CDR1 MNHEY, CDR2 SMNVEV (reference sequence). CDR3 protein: CASSIRDRGDTQYF. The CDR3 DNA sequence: TGTGCCAGCAGTATCCGGGACAGGGGAGATACGCAGTATTTT.

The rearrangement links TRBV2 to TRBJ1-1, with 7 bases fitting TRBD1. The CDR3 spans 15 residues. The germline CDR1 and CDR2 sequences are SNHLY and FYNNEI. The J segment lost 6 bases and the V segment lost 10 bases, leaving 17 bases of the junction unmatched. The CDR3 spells CATLLSSGTVAEAFF. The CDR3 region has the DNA TGTGCCACACTCCTCTCTTCCGGGACAGTCGCTGAAGCTTTCTTT.

CDR3 DNA sequence: TGTGCCAGCAGCTCCGTGGCAAAGGGGCAGTTGAGCAATCAGCCCCAGCATTTT. Protein product: CASSSVAKGQLSNQPQHF. The gene calls are TRBV7-6 and TRBJ1-5; tentative D call: TRBD1 (5 bases). The CDR3 is 18 residues long. V was cut by 4 bases and J by 1 base, with 20 bases left in between. The germline CDR1 and CDR2 sequences are SGHVS and FNYEAQ.

In nucleotides, the CDR3 is TGCGCCAGCAGTCTGGGGACAGACGATGAAAAACTGTTTTTT. Amino acid sequence: CASSLGTDDEKLFF. This chain connects TRBV5-1 to TRBJ1-4; 7 bases are a match to TRBD1. Germline CDR1 SGHRS, CDR2 YFSETQ. The CDR3 has 14 amino acids. The V and J ends lost 5 bases and 6 bases, in that order; junction bases with no gene match: 7.

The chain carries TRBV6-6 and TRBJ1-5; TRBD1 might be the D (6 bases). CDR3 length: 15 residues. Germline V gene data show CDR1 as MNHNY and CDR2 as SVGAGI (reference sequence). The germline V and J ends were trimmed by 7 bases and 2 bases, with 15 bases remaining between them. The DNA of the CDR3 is TGTGCCAGCACCTCTCAGGGGCGAGGCAATCAGCCCCAGCATTTT. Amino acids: CASTSQGRGNQPQHF.

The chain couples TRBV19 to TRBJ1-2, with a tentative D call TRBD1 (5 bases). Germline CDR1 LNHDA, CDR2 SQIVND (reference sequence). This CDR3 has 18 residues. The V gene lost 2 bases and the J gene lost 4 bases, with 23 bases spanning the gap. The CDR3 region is CASSISLGPGLTSYGYTF. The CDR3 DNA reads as TGTGCCAGTAGTATAAGCTTAGGCCCGGGACTTACGTCCTATGGCTACACCTTC.

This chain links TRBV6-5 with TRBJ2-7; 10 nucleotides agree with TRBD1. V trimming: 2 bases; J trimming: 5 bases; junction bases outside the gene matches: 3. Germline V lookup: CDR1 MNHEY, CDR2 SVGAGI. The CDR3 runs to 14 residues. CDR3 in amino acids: CASSYDRGLDEQYF. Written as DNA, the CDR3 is TGTGCCAGCAGTTACGACAGGGGGCTGGACGAGCAGTACTTC.

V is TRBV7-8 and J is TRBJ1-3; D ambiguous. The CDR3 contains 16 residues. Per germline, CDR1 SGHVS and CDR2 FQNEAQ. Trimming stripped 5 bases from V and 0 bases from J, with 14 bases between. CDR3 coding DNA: TGTGCCAGCAGCACGTCTTATACAAGCTCTGGAAACACCATATATTTT. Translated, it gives CASSTSYTSSGNTIYF.

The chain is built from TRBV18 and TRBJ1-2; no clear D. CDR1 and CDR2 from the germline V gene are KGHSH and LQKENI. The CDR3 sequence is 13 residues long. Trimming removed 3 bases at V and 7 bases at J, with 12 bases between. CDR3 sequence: CASSPGGGAGYTF. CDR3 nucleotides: TGTGCCAGCTCACCCGGAGGAGGTGCTGGCTACACCTTC. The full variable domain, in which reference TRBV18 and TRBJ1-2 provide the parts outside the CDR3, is NAGVMQNPRHLVRRRGQEARLRCSPMKGHSHVYWYRQLPEEGLKFMVYLQKENIIDESGMPKERFSAEFPKEGPSILRIQQVVRGDSAAYFCASSPGGGAGYTFGSGTRLTVV.

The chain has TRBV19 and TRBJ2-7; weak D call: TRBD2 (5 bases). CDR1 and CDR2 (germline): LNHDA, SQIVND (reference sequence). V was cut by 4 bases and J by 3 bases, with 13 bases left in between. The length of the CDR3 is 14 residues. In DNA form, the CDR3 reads TGTGCCAGTAGTAATCCGGGAAACTACTACGAGCAGTACTTC. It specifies CASSNPGNYYEQYF.

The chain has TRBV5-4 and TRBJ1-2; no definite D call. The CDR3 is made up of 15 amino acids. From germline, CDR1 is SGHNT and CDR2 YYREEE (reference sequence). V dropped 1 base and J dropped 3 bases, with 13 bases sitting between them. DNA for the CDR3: TGTGCCAGCAGCTTGTCCAGATCCCTCTACTATGGCTACACCTTC. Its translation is CASSLSRSLYYGYTF.

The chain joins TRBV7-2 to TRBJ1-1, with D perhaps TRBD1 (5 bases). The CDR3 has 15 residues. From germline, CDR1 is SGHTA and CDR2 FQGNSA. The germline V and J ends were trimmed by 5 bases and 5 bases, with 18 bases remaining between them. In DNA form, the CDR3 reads TGTGCCAGCAGCCCGAACTCGGGGGTTGGAACTGAAGCTTTCTTT. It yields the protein CASSPNSGVGTEAFF.

CDR3 sequence reads: CSVDETGQALGYTF. The CDR3 DNA follows: TGCAGCGTTGATGAAACTGGACAGGCTTTGGGCTACACCTTC. V usage is TRBV29-1 and J usage is TRBJ1-2, with 7 bases identical to TRBD1. The CDR3 is made up of 14 amino acids. After removal of 3 bases from V and 8 bases from J, the junction contained 12 bases not matched to a gene. CDR1 SQVTM and CDR2 ANQGSEA come from the germline V gene.

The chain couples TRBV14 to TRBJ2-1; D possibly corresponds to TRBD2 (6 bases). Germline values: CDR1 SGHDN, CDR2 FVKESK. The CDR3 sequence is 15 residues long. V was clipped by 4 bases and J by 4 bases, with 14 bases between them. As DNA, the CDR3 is TGTGCCAGCAGCCTCTATAGCGGAAGTTACAATGAGCAGTTCTTC. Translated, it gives CASSLYSGSYNEQFF.

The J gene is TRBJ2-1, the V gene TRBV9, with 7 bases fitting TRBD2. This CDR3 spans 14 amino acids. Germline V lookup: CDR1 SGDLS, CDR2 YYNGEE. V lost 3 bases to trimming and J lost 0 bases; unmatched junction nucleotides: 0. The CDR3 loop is CASSGTSSYNEQFF. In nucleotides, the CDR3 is TGTGCCAGCAGCGGGACTAGCTCCTACAATGAGCAGTTCTTC.